This section outlines one TCR beta chain sequence together with its context. This record belongs to a study of blood T cell repertoires in COVID-19. Across the study: Sites across the United States, Italy and Spain contributed samples from acute and convalescent COVID-19.

The CDR3 consists of 13 residues. Trimming left V 6 bases short and J 7 bases short, with 13 bases between. Sequencing was performed with immunoSEQ multiplex PCR; in TCRdb, only in-frame clones are kept and a portion is missing. Of roughly 120,000 clones in the sample, roughly 88% were seen once. Sequencing was done on a sample of peripheral blood. The chain combines TRBV12-3 or TRBV12-4 with TRBJ1-5; D is undetermined. This clonotype originated in a human donor in a cohort sampled during active COVID-19. The CDR3 DNA follows: TGTGCCAGCAGGGTGACGGGTGGGCAGCCCCAGCATTTT. This codes for CASRVTGGQPQHF.